What follows are 15 T cell receptor delta chains derived from one specimen sequenced in a study of gamma-delta chains in newborns, infants, children. TCRdb redid clone calling on the reads using CATT. The table has about 3,500 delta-chain clones, 0.6% to 0.7% seen once. Sequencing was performed on blood. The receptors were sampled from a child who was a newborn, infant or young child, either healthy, febrile or measles-vaccinated (not recorded which).

In the case of this clone: With a much larger clone just one base away, this may be a read error. This chain connects TRDV2 to TRDJ3; TRDD3 matches 13 bases. This CDR3 contains 20 residues. Germline assignment: CDR1 GEAIGNYY and CDR2 EKD. The CDR3 DNA reads TGTGCCTGTGACAAAGTACTGGGGGATACGCGCTCCCGGGACACCCGACAGATGTTTTTC. Its protein is CACDKVLGDTRSRDTRQMFF.

This clone came up a few times. A single base is all that separates this from a far larger clone, so a read error is likely. Other DNA sequences in the sample encode the same CDR3. The chain combines TRDV2 with TRDJ3; TRDD3 matches at 9 bases. CDR3 size: 19 residues. Germline-derived CDR1 and CDR2 are GEAIGNYY and EKD. The ends lost 0 bases at V and 0 bases at J; junction bases unmatched: 5. The CDR3 nucleotides read TGTGCCTGTGACACCGGGGGATACAAGAGCTCCTGGGACACCCGACAGATGTTTTTC. As protein: CACDTGGYKSSWDTRQMFF.

A remark on this clone: The mismatch at residue 7 between this DNA's translation and the TCRdb protein of a much larger clone likely reflects a read error; the protein shown is translated from the DNA. The same CDR3 can be traced to other DNA sequences in this sample. V is TRDV2 and J is TRDJ1; 8 nucleotides line up with TRDD3. The CDR3 is made up of 16 amino acids. V lost 1 base and J lost 0; bases outside the gene matches: 6. Germline V gene lookup returns CDR1 GEAIGNYY and CDR2 EKD. The CDR3 loop reads CACDTMRDTYTDKLIF. The CDR3 DNA follows: TGTGCCTGTGACACAATGAGGGATACGTACACCGATAAACTCATCTTT.

In the case of this clone: A far larger clone is off by one base, so a read error is likely. V and J are TRDV2 and TRDJ2; TRDD3 matches at 11 bases. The CDR3 extends over 15 amino acids. Germline lookup yields CDR1 GEAIGNYY and CDR2 EKD. CDR3: CARDTGGYLTAQLFF. The CDR3 DNA follows: TGTGCCCGTGACACTGGGGGATATTTGACAGCACAACTCTTCTTT.

To note about this clone: One base separates it from a far larger clone, so it is likely a read error. This CDR3 is also generated by other DNA sequences in the sample. This chain uses TRDV2 with TRDJ3, with 11 bases aligning to TRDD3. The germline gives CDR1 GEAIGNYY, CDR2 EKD. This CDR3 contains 20 residues. CDR3 sequence reads: CACDTGWGIQVTWDTRQMFF. In DNA, the CDR3 is TGTGCCTGTGACACCGGCTGGGGGATACAGGTTACCTGGGACACCCGACAGATGTTCTTC.

This sequence joins TRAV29/DV5 and TRDJ2, with TRDD3 matching over 7 bases. The CDR3 totals 15 residues. Per the germline V gene, CDR1 is NSMFDY and CDR2 is ISSIKDK. The J segment lost 0 bases and the V segment lost 0 bases, leaving 2 bases of the junction unmatched. The chain's CDR3 is CAASAGDTLTAQLFF. The CDR3 nucleotides are TGTGCAGCAAGCGCTGGGGATACTTTGACAGCACAACTCTTCTTT.

This clone was seen many times. An end of the junction differs from the germline gene, which may be a read error. The rearrangement links TRAV29/DV5 to TRDJ3; TRDD3 agrees at 8 bases. The CDR3 extends over 19 amino acids. Germline loops: CDR1 NSMFDY, CDR2 ISSIKDK. The CDR3 nucleotides are TGTGCAGCAAGTGCCCTACTGGGGGGCAGCTCCCGGGACACCCGACAGATGTTTTTC. Protein: CAASALLGGSSRDTRQMFF.

The table lists this clone with a few counts. A read error likely explains why the TCRdb protein, taken from a much larger clone, differs from this DNA's translation at residue 3; the protein shown is translated from the DNA. The chain is built from TRDV2 and TRDJ3; TRDD3 agrees at 9 bases. Assignment of the J gene here rests on matching the DNA to germline, because TCRdb gives none. Looked up from germline, CDR1 is GEAIGNYY and CDR2 is EKD. This CDR3 has 18 amino acids. CDR3 nucleotide sequence: TGTGCCCGTGACGTACTGGGGGAGAGCTCCTGGGACACCCGACAGATGTTTTTC. It codes for CARDVLGESSWDTRQMFF.

As to this clone: A far larger clone is a single base away, which makes a read error likely. Within the sample, other DNA sequences also encode this same CDR3. V usage is TRDV2 and J usage is TRDJ2; 7 bases are a match to TRDD3. The CDR3 runs 17 residues. Germline CDR1 reads GEAIGNYY; CDR2 reads EKD. Trimming cost V 0 bases and J 0 bases; bases outside gene matches: 6. The CDR3 loop is CACDTVLGDTLTAQLFF. Here the CDR3 DNA reads TGTGCCTGTGACACCGTACTAGGGGATACTTTGACAGCACAACTCTTCTTT.

The table lists this clone with a few counts. This DNA's translation differs at residue 4 from TCRdb's protein, which comes from a much larger clone; a read error is likely, and the protein shown is translated from the DNA. CDR3 DNA sequence: TGTGCCTGTGGCACTGGGGGACCATTTTCCTGGGACACCCGACAGATGTTTTTC. It encodes CACGTGGPFSWDTRQMFF. The V gene is TRDV2, the J gene TRDJ3, with 9 bases fitting TRDD3. CDR3 length: 18 residues. Germline V gene data show CDR1 as GEAIGNYY and CDR2 as EKD. J was trimmed by 1 base and V by 5 bases; bases with no gene match: 8.

This clone was counted between two and nine times. A far larger clone is off by one base, so a read error is likely. Additional DNA sequences in this sample encode the identical CDR3. This chain joins TRDV2 and TRDJ3, with 10 bases matching TRDD3. The CDR3 covers 17 residues. Germline V gene data show CDR1 as GEAIGNYY and CDR2 as EKD. The CDR3 loop reads CACDSTGGSWDTRQMFF. Written as DNA, the CDR3 is TGTGCCTGTGACAGTACTGGGGGATCCTGGGACACCAGACAGATGTTTTTC.

Relative to its sample, this clone is large. The sample has other DNA sequences that encode this CDR3 too. The chain employs TRDV2 and TRDJ3; the D is unclear. Germline lookup yields CDR1 GEAIGNYY and CDR2 EKD. Trimming left V 0 bases short and J 0 bases short, with 14 bases between. This CDR3 region has 19 residues. CDR3 in amino acids: CACDTHRRPYSWDTRQMFF. The CDR3 DNA reads TGTGCCTGTGACACCCACCGCCGCCCCTACTCCTGGGACACCCGACAGATGTTTTTC.

A note on this clone: Translating this DNA gives a protein that differs at residue 11 from the TCRdb one, which belongs to a much larger clone; a read error is likely, and the protein shown is this translation. V gene TRDV2 combines with J gene TRDJ2, with 10 bases that match TRDD3. This CDR3 has 17 amino acids. Germline V CDR1 and CDR2: GEAIGNYY, EKD. The CDR3 spells CACDTVGGYASTAQLFF. Written as DNA, the CDR3 is TGCGCCTGTGACACCGTCGGGGGATACGCTTCGACAGCACAACTCTTCTTT.

Note on this clone: TCRdb's protein, taken from a much larger clone, differs from this DNA's translation at residue 3, likely owing to a read error; the protein displayed comes from the DNA. The genes are TRDV2 and TRDJ2, with TRDD3 identical over 9 bases. This CDR3 region has 16 residues. Germline loops: CDR1 GEAIGNYY, CDR2 EKD. CDR3 residues: CAWDTVGIRGTAQLFF. In nucleotides, the CDR3 is TGTGCCTGGGACACCGTGGGGATACGCGGGACAGCACAACTCTTCTTT.

This clone was detected only a few times. The junction differs from germline at one of its ends, possibly a read error. The chain's CDR3 is CACDKALGDTRSWDARQMFF. DNA of the CDR3: TGTGCCTGTGACAAAGCACTGGGGGATACGCGCTCCTGGGACGCCCGACAGATGTTTTTC. The chain uses TRDV2 and TRDJ3; 13 nucleotides align to TRDD3. The CDR3 runs to 20 residues. Germline V lookup: CDR1 GEAIGNYY, CDR2 EKD.